A selection of T cell receptor beta chains follows, all from one sample in a study of T cells in narcolepsy. TCRdb's table, derived via immunoSEQ multiplex PCR, lists solely in-frame clones and lacks some. The sample lists 30,000 to 40,000 clones, around 87% occurring once. The source material was CD45RA- memory CD4+ T cells from PBMCs. All receptors derive from a human donor with narcolepsy. Each CDR3 is given with its conserved first and last residue. A D gene is named only where the DNA matches it firmly. The size field is filled for only some rows; it gives once, few, many or a size class.

TRBV19,once,TRBD1,TRBJ1-5,TGTGCCAGTAGTGCCTTAAGCCAGGGGGCCGGCAATCAGCCCCAGCATTTT,CASSALSQGAGNQPQHF
TRBV7-2,few,.,TRBJ2-6,TGTGCCAGCAGCCCTAAACACTCTGGGGCCAACGTCCTGACTTTC,CASSPKHSGANVLTF
TRBV5-4,.,TRBD1,TRBJ1-1,TGTGCCAGCAGCACGAAGACAGGGTTCACTGAAGCTTTCTTT,CASSTKTGFTEAFF
TRBV19,.,TRBD2,TRBJ2-7,TGTGCCAGTAGTTATCGACTAGCGGGGAGCCCCTACGAGCAGTACTTC,CASSYRLAGSPYEQYF
TRBV7-3,once,.,TRBJ2-1,TGTGCCAGCAGCTTAAATACCAGGGGTGGTGAGCAGTTCTTC,CASSLNTRGGEQFF
TRBV10-3,.,.,TRBJ1-5,TGTGCCACCGCCGTCGGGGGCAATCAGCCCCAGCATTTT,CATAVGGNQPQHF
TRBV4-2,.,.,TRBJ1-2,TGTGCCAGCAGCCAAGATCGTGGGGGTGACTATGGCTACACCTTC,CASSQDRGGDYGYTF
TRBV9,.,.,TRBJ2-3,TGTGCCAGCAGCTTCAACACAGATACGCAGTATTTT,CASSFNTDTQYF
TRBV5-1,.,.,TRBJ2-3,TGCGCCAGCAGCCCCGAGCTGCTCCCTGCAGATACGCAGTATTTT,CASSPELLPADTQYF
TRBV5-1,.,TRBD2,TRBJ2-2,TGCGCCTCCTCCGGGGGGGGAGCGAACACCGGGGAGCTGTTTTTT,CASSGGGANTGELFF
TRBV30,.,.,TRBJ2-7,TGTGCCTGGAGTACGGGCTCCTCTGGGGCCGAGCAGTACTTC,CAWSTGSSGAEQYF
TRBV28,.,.,TRBJ2-5,TGTGCCAGCAGTTTATCGTTAGAGACCCAGTACTTC,CASSLSLETQYF
TRBV11-2,few,.,TRBJ2-2,TGTGCCAGCAGCCCGAGGCTAGCCAGGACCGGGGAGCTGTTTTTT,CASSPRLARTGELFF
TRBV7-6,.,.,TRBJ2-1,TGTGCCAGCAGCGACCCCGGGACATCGCAGTTCTTC,CASSDPGTSQFF
TRBV7-9,few,.,TRBJ2-3,TGTGCCAGCAGCTTAGATGCCAGCACAGATACGCAGTATTTT,CASSLDASTDTQYF
TRBV6-4,.,.,TRBJ2-1,TGTGCCAGCAGTGACTCGGGGGGAGCCTACAATGAGCAGTTCTTC,CASSDSGGAYNEQFF
TRBV28,few,.,TRBJ2-3,TGTGCCAGCAGTTTCGACAGCACAGATACGCAGTATTTT,CASSFDSTDTQYF
TRBV28,.,TRBD1,TRBJ2-7,TGTGCCAGCAGTTCCTCCGGGACAGGTGGCGACGAGCAGTACTTC,CASSSSGTGGDEQYF
TRBV11-2,.,.,TRBJ1-3,TGTGCCAGCGCCTCCCGGTTGGAGGGGACTGGAAACACCATATATTTT,CASASRLEGTGNTIYF
TRBV2,.,TRBD1,TRBJ2-1,TGTGCCAGCAGGCCTGGGACAGGGGGCGGTTCCGAAAGCTCCTACAATGAGCAGTTCTTC,CASRPGTGGGSESSYNEQFF
TRBV7-2,.,TRBD1,TRBJ2-2,TGTGCCAGCAGCTCCGGGACAGGGGGCGTCAGGAAGGTCACCGGGGAGCTGTTTTTT,CASSSGTGGVRKVTGELFF
TRBV6-1,.,.,TRBJ1-2,TGTGCCAGTTATCCCTTAGGGACGGCTAACTATGGCTACACCTTC,CASYPLGTANYGYTF
TRBV29-1,.,TRBD1,TRBJ2-3,TGCAGCACGGGACAGGGAACAGATACGCAGTATTTT,CSTGQGTDTQYF
TRBV5-4,.,TRBD1,TRBJ1-1,TGTGCCAGCAGCGTGTGGACAGGGCGCACTGAAGCTTTCTTT,CASSVWTGRTEAFF
TRBV7-2,.,TRBD1,TRBJ1-4,TGTGCCAGCAGCTTGGACAGGGCTGAAAAACTGTTTTTT,CASSLDRAEKLFF